The clone carrying this T cell receptor beta chain was recorded at least ten times. The length of the CDR3 is 13 residues. V was trimmed by 3 bases and J by 1 base, leaving 6 bases between them. Germline V gives CDR1 WSHSY, CDR2 SAAADI. Construction of the TCRbeta library involved unique molecular identifiers. TCRdb reprocessed the PCR reads via MiXCR and lists one record per CDR3 protein. The sample yields 200,000 to 250,000 distinct CDR3 sequences, about a tenth seen once. The data derive from a study of T-cell reconstitution after alpha-beta-depleted transplantation in children. The chain is built from TRBV10-2 and TRBJ1-1; D unclear. This sequence was found in a human donor who donated a stem cell graft to a child with acute lymphoblastic leukemia. Here the sequenced sample was PBMCs from the stem cell graft donor, taken from the stem cell graft. DNA for the CDR3: TGCGCCAGCAGTGATATGGGGAACACTGAAGCTTTCTTT. Translating gives CASSDMGNTEAFF.